The present T cell receptor beta chain was sequenced within a study of blood T cell repertoires in COVID-19. Overall study context: Sources were T cells, B-cell-depleted T cells, or PBMCs; the material itself was cDNA or gDNA.

The CDR3 has 17 amino acids. V shed 1 base and J shed 1 base, with 18 bases lying between them. Germline V lookup: CDR1 SGHDT, CDR2 YYEEEE. Per the authors' pipeline: Reference gene primer amplification gave estimated nucleated cell counts. Measured with immunoSEQ multiplex PCR; TCRdb has only the in-frame clones, and not every one. The DNA was the basis for D and trimming; V, J and clone size are from that table. The sample has approximately 100,000 clones; approximately 92% are singletons. This sequence joins TRBV5-6 and TRBJ2-7; D is ambiguous. The origin of this receptor is a woman over 75 with acute or convalescent COVID-19. The sequenced material came from peripheral blood. For the CDR3, the DNA is TGTGCCAGCAGCTTGAATTCCTTAGACTGGGTATCCTACGAGCAGTACTTC. It codes for CASSLNSLDWVSYEQYF. Variable domain in full (rest from reference TRBV5-6 and TRBJ2-7): DAGVTQSPTHLIKTRGQQVTLRCSPKSGHDTVSWYQQALGQGPQFIFQYYEEEERQRGNFPDRFSGHQFPNYSSELNVNALLLGDSALYLCASSLNSLDWVSYEQYFGPGTRLTVT.